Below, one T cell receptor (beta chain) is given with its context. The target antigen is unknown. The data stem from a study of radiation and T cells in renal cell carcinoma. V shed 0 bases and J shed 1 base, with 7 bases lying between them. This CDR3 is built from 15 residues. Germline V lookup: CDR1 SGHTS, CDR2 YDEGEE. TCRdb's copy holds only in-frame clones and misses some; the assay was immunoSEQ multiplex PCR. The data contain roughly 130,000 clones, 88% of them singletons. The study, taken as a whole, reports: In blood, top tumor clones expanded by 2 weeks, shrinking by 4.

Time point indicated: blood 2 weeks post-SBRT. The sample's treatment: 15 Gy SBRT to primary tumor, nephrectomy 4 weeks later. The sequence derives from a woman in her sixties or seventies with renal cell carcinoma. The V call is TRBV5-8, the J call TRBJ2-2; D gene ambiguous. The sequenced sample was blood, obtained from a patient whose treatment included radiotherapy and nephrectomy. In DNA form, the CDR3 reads TGTGCCAGCAGCTTGGCGTTTCGGAACACCGGGGAGCTGTTTTTT. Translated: CASSLAFRNTGELFF. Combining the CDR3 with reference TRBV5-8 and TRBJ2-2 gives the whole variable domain EAGVTQSPTHLIKTRGQQATLRCSPISGHTSVYWYQQALGLGLQFLLWYDEGEERNRGNFPPRFSGRQFPNYSSELNVNALELEDSALYLCASSLAFRNTGELFFGEGSRLTVL.